This TCR beta chain was retrieved from a study of blood T cell repertoires in COVID-19. Across the study: From the United States, Italy and Spain came samples of acute and convalescent COVID-19. PBMCs, B-cell-depleted T cells, or T cells were the source of the cDNA or gDNA that made up the material.

Sequenced by immunoSEQ multiplex PCR; TCRdb stores in-frame clones only, minus some. Of around 220,000 clones listed, 65% to 90% are singletons. The clonotype was recovered from a man aged 50 to 59 with acute or convalescent COVID-19. Sequencing was carried out using peripheral blood.

The CDR3 DNA reads TGTGCCAGCAGGGAACAGGGGGCGAGGCAGCCCCAGCATTTT. It encodes CASREQGARQPQHF. This sequence joins TRBV2 and TRBJ1-5, with TRBD1 matching 9 bases. The CDR3 extends over 14 amino acids. Per the germline V gene, CDR1 is SNHLY and CDR2 is FYNNEI. J was trimmed by 7 bases and V by 6 bases; bases with no gene match: 7.